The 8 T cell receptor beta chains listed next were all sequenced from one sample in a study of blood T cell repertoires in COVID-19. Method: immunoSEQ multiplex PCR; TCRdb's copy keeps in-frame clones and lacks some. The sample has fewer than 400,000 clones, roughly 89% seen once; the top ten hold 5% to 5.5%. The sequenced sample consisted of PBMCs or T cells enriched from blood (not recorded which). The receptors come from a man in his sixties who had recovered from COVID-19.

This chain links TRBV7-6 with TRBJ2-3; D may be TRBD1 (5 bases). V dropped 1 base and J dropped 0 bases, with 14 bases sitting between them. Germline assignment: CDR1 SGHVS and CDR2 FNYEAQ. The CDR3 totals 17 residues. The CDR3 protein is CASSLGGRPASTDTQYF. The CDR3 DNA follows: TGTGCCAGCAGCTTAGGGGGCAGGCCCGCTAGCACAGATACGCAGTATTTT. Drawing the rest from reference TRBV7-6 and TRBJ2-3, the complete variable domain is GAGVSQSPRYKVTKRGQDVALRCDPISGHVSLYWYRQALGQGPEFLTYFNYEAQQDKSGLPNDRFSAERPEGSISTLTIQRTEQRDSAMYRCASSLGGRPASTDTQYFGPGTRLTVL.

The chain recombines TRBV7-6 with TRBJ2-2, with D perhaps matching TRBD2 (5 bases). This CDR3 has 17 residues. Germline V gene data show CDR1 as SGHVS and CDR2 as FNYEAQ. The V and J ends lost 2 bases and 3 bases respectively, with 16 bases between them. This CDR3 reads CASSLYGVLGDTGELFF. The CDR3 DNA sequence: TGTGCCAGCAGCTTATATGGGGTTTTGGGAGACACCGGGGAGCTGTTTTTT.

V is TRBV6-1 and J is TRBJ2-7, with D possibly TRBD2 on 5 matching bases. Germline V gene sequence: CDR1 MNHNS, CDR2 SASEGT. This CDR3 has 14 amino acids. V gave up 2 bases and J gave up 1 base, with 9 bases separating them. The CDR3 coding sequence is TGTGCCAGCAGTGAAATGAGAGGGTCCTACGAGCAGTACTTC. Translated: CASSEMRGSYEQYF.

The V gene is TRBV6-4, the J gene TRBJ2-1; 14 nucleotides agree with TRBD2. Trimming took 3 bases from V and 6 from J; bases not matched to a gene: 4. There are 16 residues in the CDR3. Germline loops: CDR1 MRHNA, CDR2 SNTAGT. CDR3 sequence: CASSETGTSGSNEQFF. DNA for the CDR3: TGTGCCAGCAGTGAGACCGGGACTAGCGGGAGCAATGAGCAGTTCTTC.

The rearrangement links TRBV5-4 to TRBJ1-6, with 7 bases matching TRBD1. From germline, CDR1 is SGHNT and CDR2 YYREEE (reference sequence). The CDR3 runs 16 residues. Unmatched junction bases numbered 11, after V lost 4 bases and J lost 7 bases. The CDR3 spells CASSPGLGGTNSPLHF. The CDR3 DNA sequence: TGTGCCAGCAGCCCGGGCCTAGGGGGCACAAATTCACCCCTCCACTTT. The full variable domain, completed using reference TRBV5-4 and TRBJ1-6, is ETGVTQSPTHLIKTRGQQVTLRCSSQSGHNTVSWYQQALGQGPQFIFQYYREEENGRGNFPPRFSGLQFPNYSSELNVNALELDDSALYLCASSPGLGGTNSPLHFGNGTRLTVT.

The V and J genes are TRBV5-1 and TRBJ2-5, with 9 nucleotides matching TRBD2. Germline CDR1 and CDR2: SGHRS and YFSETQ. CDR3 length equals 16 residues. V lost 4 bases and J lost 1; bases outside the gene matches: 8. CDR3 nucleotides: TGCGCCAGCAGCCCGGTAGCGGGAGATATCCAAGAGACCCAGTACTTC. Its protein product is CASSPVAGDIQETQYF. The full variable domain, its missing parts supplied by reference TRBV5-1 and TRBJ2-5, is KAGVTQTPRYLIKTRGQQVTLSCSPISGHRSVSWYQQTPGQGLQFLFEYFSETQRNKGNFPGRFSGRQFSNSRSEMNVSTLELGDSALYLCASSPVAGDIQETQYFGPGTRLLVL.

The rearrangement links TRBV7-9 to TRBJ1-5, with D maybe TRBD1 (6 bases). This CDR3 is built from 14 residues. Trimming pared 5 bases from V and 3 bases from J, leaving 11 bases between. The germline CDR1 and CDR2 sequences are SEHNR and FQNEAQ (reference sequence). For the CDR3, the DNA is TGTGCCAGCAGCGTCTGGGACACCAATCAGCCCCAGCATTTT. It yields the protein CASSVWDTNQPQHF.

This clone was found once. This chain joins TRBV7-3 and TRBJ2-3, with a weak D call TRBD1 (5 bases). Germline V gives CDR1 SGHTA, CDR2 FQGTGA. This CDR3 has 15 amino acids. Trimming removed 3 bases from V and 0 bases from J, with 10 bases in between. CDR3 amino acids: CASSFLTGSTDTQYF. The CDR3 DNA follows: TGTGCCAGCAGCTTCCTAACAGGTAGCACAGATACGCAGTATTTT.